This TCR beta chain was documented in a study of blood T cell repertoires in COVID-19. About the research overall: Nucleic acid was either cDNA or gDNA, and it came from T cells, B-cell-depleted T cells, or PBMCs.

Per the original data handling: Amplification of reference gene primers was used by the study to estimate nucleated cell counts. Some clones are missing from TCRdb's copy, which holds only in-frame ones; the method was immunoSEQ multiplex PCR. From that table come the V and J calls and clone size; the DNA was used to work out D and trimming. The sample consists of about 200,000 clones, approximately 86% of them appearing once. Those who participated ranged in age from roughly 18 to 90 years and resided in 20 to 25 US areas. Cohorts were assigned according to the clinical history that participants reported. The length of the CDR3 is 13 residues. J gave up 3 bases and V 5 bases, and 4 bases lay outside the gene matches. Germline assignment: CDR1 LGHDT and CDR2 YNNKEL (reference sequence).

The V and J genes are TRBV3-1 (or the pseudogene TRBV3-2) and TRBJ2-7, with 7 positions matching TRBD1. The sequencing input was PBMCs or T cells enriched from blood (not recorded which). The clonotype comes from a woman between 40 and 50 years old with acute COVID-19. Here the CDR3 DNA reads TGTGCCAGCAGCATGGGACAGCTCTACGAGCAGTACTTC. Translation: CASSMGQLYEQYF.